One and the same sample provided the 12 T cell receptor beta chains below, sequenced in a study of cytomegalovirus exposure and HLA in healthy donors. Sequenced by immunoSEQ multiplex PCR; TCRdb stores in-frame clones only, minus some. The sample lists approximately 140,000 clones, just over 85% occurring once. The sequenced sample was PBMCs. Source of these receptors: a woman aged 18-29 years in good health and CMV-seropositive.

The rearrangement uses TRBV7-3 and TRBJ2-2; the match to TRBD2 covers 8 bases. This CDR3 spans 17 amino acids. In germline, CDR1 is SGHTA, CDR2 FQGTGA. J lost 3 bases, V lost 5 bases, and 11 bases had no gene match. The CDR3 protein is CASSGIYTSGDTGELFF. CDR3 nucleotides: TGTGCCAGCAGCGGTATTTACACTAGCGGAGACACCGGGGAGCTGTTTTTT.

This rearrangement joins TRBV30 to TRBJ1-3; unclear D gene. V was shortened by 1 base and J by 0 bases, with 4 bases between the two germline ends. This CDR3 has 13 amino acids. Germline V gene lookup returns CDR1 GTSNPN and CDR2 SVGIG (reference sequence). CDR3 residues: CAWSEYSGNTIYF. In nucleotides, the CDR3 is TGTGCCTGGAGTGAATACTCTGGAAACACCATATATTTT.

The chain couples TRBV5-4 to TRBJ1-1; tentative D call: TRBD1 (5 bases). V was shortened by 4 bases and J by 1 base, with 8 bases between the two germline ends. The V gene's germline CDR1 is SGHNT and CDR2 YYREEE (reference sequence). This CDR3 contains 13 residues. The CDR3, as DNA: TGTGCCAGCAGCAAGACAGAGAACACTGAAGCTTTCTTT. It encodes CASSKTENTEAFF. The variable domain in full, with the rest retrieved from reference TRBV5-4 and TRBJ1-1, is ETGVTQSPTHLIKTRGQQVTLRCSSQSGHNTVSWYQQALGQGPQFIFQYYREEENGRGNFPPRFSGLQFPNYSSELNVNALELDDSALYLCASSKTENTEAFFGQGTRLTVV.

The chain carries TRBV5-6 and TRBJ2-3, with TRBD1 matching 7 bases. Germline CDR1 reads SGHDT; CDR2 reads YYEEEE. V lost 0 bases to trimming and J lost 5 bases; unmatched junction nucleotides: 6. The CDR3 totals 15 residues. The CDR3 protein is CASSLGGQGVDTQYF. Here the CDR3 DNA reads TGTGCCAGCAGCTTGGGGGGCCAGGGGGTAGATACGCAGTATTTT. Full variable domain (remainder filled in from reference TRBV5-6 and TRBJ2-3): DAGVTQSPTHLIKTRGQQVTLRCSPKSGHDTVSWYQQALGQGPQFIFQYYEEEERQRGNFPDRFSGHQFPNYSSELNVNALLLGDSALYLCASSLGGQGVDTQYFGPGTRLTVL.

As concerns this clone: Sequence at one end of the junction differs from germline and may be a read error. The rearrangement links TRBV7-7 to TRBJ2-1; no reliable D call. The CDR3 covers 15 residues. Per germline, CDR1 SSHAT and CDR2 FNYEAQ (reference sequence). The CDR3 coding sequence is TGTGCTAGCAGCTTAATTAAATCCTCCTACAATGAGCAGTTCTTC. This translates into CASSLIKSSYNEQFF.

The table lists this clone with a count of one. The chain links TRBV7-2 to TRBJ2-1; 12 bases line up with TRBD2. The CDR3 length is 15 residues. Germline CDR1 and CDR2: SGHTA and FQGNSA. V lost 6 bases and J lost 4; bases outside the gene matches: 4. CDR3 sequence: CASRNGLAGYNEQFF. The DNA for the CDR3 is TGTGCCAGCAGAAACGGACTAGCGGGATACAATGAGCAGTTCTTC.

The chain employs TRBV28 and TRBJ2-7, with D possibly matching TRBD1 (5 bases). V was pared by 2 bases and J by 5 bases, with 13 bases between. Germline V gene sequence: CDR1 MDHEN, CDR2 SYDVKM. The CDR3 runs to 14 residues. The chain's CDR3 is CASSLAQVPHEQYF. The CDR3 DNA sequence: TGTGCCAGCAGTTTAGCACAGGTTCCCCACGAGCAGTACTTC.

The rearrangement joins TRBV18 to TRBJ2-1; no clear D. This CDR3 region has 13 residues. CDR1 and CDR2 from the germline V gene are KGHSH and LQKENI. V shed 0 bases and J shed 10 bases, with 10 bases lying between them. CDR3 sequence reads: CASSPPYGKEQFF. The CDR3 bases are TGTGCCAGCTCACCACCCTACGGTAAAGAGCAGTTCTTC.

The genes are TRBV5-4 and TRBJ1-4; 8 bases are shared with TRBD1. CDR1 is SGHNT, CDR2 YYREEE, per germline (reference sequence). The CDR3 is made up of 16 amino acids. The V gene end was trimmed by 3 bases and the J gene end by 8 bases; junction bases not matched to a gene: 12. The CDR3 protein is CASSSPGGAGGEKLFF. CDR3 DNA: TGTGCCAGCAGCTCCCCAGGGGGCGCAGGGGGGGAAAAACTGTTTTTT.

The chain combines TRBV7-3 with TRBJ1-3, with 8 bases aligning to TRBD1. The CDR3 is made up of 14 amino acids. Germline V lookup: CDR1 SGHTA, CDR2 FQGTGA. The J segment lost 7 bases and the V segment lost 6 bases, leaving 8 bases of the junction unmatched. The CDR3 region is CASSLDRGANTIYF. As DNA, the CDR3 is TGTGCCAGCAGTTTAGACAGGGGAGCCAACACCATATATTTT.

The V call is TRBV7-9, the J call TRBJ2-5; D gene uncertain. The germline gives CDR1 SEHNR, CDR2 FQNEAQ (reference sequence). The CDR3 sequence is 11 residues long. CDR3 sequence: CASSRQETQYF. In DNA form, the CDR3 reads TGTGCGAGTTCCCGTCAAGAGACCCAGTACTTC.

This clone has a count of ten or more. The rearrangement uses TRBV4-2 and TRBJ1-5, with a possible D match to TRBD1 (5 bases). The CDR3 is 17 residues long. Germline loops: CDR1 LGHNA, CDR2 YNFKEQ. Trimming cost V 1 base and J 2 bases, with 15 bases left between them. The CDR3 spells CASSQGATGFRNQPQHF. CDR3 bases: TGTGCCAGCAGCCAAGGAGCAACAGGTTTTCGCAATCAGCCCCAGCATTTT.